The 4 T cell receptor beta chains below all came from one sample that was sequenced in a study of blood T cell repertoires in COVID-19. Measured with immunoSEQ multiplex PCR; TCRdb has only the in-frame clones, and not every one. The sample carries about 68,000 clones, around 91% recorded once. The sequencing sample was made of peripheral blood. These receptors came from a man in his fifties or sixties with acute or convalescent COVID-19.

This clone was picked up one time. The chain links TRBV9 to TRBJ2-3, with 14 bases identical to TRBD2. CDR1 is SGDLS and CDR2 is YYNGEE in the germline V gene. V was clipped by 4 bases and J by 4 bases; unmatched bases: 5. The CDR3 has 16 residues. This CDR3 is CASSWGLAGVADTQYF. In nucleotides, the CDR3 is TGTGCCAGCAGCTGGGGACTAGCGGGAGTGGCAGATACGCAGTATTTT.

This chain joins TRBV7-9 and TRBJ1-4, with TRBD1 matching over 7 bases. Per the germline V gene, CDR1 is SEHNR and CDR2 is FQNEAQ (reference sequence). After removal of 1 base from V and 6 bases from J, the junction contained 2 bases not matched to a gene. There are 14 residues in the CDR3. CDR3 sequence: CASSLGQGYEKLFF. CDR3 bases: TGTGCCAGCAGCTTAGGACAGGGTTATGAAAAACTGTTTTTT.

The chain uses TRBV18 and TRBJ1-2; TRBD1 matches at 7 bases. V was pared by 5 bases and J by 2 bases, with 11 bases of the junction left unmatched. This CDR3 region has 16 residues. CDR1 KGHSH and CDR2 LQKENI come from the germline V gene. CDR3 residues: CASSSEQGSGNYGYTF. In DNA form, the CDR3 reads TGTGCCAGCTCATCAGAACAGGGGTCGGGAAACTATGGCTACACCTTC.

The rearrangement joins TRBV6-5 to TRBJ2-1; D may be TRBD1 (6 bases). Germline values: CDR1 MNHEY, CDR2 SVGAGI. The ends were cut back, 4 bases at V and 9 bases at J, with 7 bases in the middle. There are 11 residues in the CDR3. CDR3 loop: CASSLGGEQFF. The DNA of the CDR3 is TGTGCCAGCAGTTTAGGGGGTGAGCAGTTCTTC.